These T cell receptor beta chains were read from a single sample in a study of beta chain features in type 1 diabetes. Profiled with immunoSEQ multiplex PCR; TCRdb holds only in-frame clones, not every one. The sample has 150,000 to 200,000 clones; 50% to 70% are singletons. The sequencing sample was made of naive CD4+ T cells from blood. All receptors come from a man aged 25-45 years with type 1 diabetes. The CDR3 runs from the conserved cysteine through the conserved F or W. D genes are given only for firm matches. Rows may omit the clone size; those that give it use once, few, many or a size class.

j_gene | len | v_gene | abundance | d_gene | CDR3nt | CDR3aa
TRBJ1-6 | 15 | TRBV15 | . | . | TGTGCCACCAGCAGAGACCCTAATATGGGTTCACCCCTCCACTTT | CATSRDPNMGSPLHF
TRBJ1-3 | 12 | TRBV7-2 | . | . | TGTGCCAGCAGCTTAGAGGGAAACACCATATATTTT | CASSLEGNTIYF
TRBJ1-2 | 10 | TRBV29-1 | few | . | TGCAGCGTTGCAGGTTATGGCTACACCTTC | CSVAGYGYTF
TRBJ2-1 | 14 | TRBV29-1 | few | TRBD1 | TGCAGCTCCACGGACAGGGGAAAGGACAATGAGCAGTTCTTC | CSSTDRGKDNEQFF
TRBJ2-5 | 14 | TRBV18 | . | TRBD1 | TGTGCCAGCTCACCCGGACAGGAGCAAGAGACCCAGTACTTC | CASSPGQEQETQYF
TRBJ1-5 | 16 | TRBV5-1 | . | . | TGCGCCAGCAGCTTGGCGGGTCCGGGTAGCAATCAGCCCCAGCATTTT | CASSLAGPGSNQPQHF
TRBJ2-7 | 12 | TRBV29-1 | few | . | TGCAGCGTTGAAGAGCCCCCAACCGAGCAGTACTTC | CSVEEPPTEQYF
TRBJ2-3 | 16 | TRBV9 | . | TRBD2 | TGTGCCAGCAGCGTTTTAGCGGGGCTGAGCACAGATACGCAGTATTTT | CASSVLAGLSTDTQYF
TRBJ2-7 | 15 | TRBV27 | once | TRBD1 | TGTGCCAGCAGTGCATGGACAGGGGGCGAGGACGAGCAGTACTTC | CASSAWTGGEDEQYF
TRBJ2-7 | 13 | TRBV29-1 | . | TRBD1 | TGCAGCGTCGTAGGACAGGGGGGCTACGAGCAGTACTTC | CSVVGQGGYEQYF
TRBJ2-5 | 14 | TRBV7-2 | . | TRBD2 | TGTGCCAGCAGCTTAGGACTAGCCCAAGAGACCCAGTACTTC | CASSLGLAQETQYF
TRBJ2-7 | 12 | TRBV7-6 | . | . | TGTGCCAGCAGCGAAAACTCCTACGAGCAGTACTTC | CASSENSYEQYF
TRBJ2-5 | 14 | TRBV7-2 | . | TRBD2 | TGTGCCAGCAGCTCCGGGGGGGAGCAAGAGACCCAGTACTTC | CASSSGGEQETQYF
TRBJ2-4 | 12 | TRBV4-3 | . | . | TGCGCCAGCAGCCAAGGAGCAAACATTCAGTACTTC | CASSQGANIQYF
TRBJ1-2 | 11 | TRBV30 | . | . | TGTGCTTCTGGCGGGAACTATGGCTACACCTTC | CASGGNYGYTF
TRBJ1-2 | 14 | TRBV4-3 | once | TRBD1 | TGCGCCAGCAGCCAAGCGGACAGGGGTGACGGCTACACCTTC | CASSQADRGDGYTF
TRBJ2-1 | 14 | TRBV7-2 | . | . | TGTGCCAGCAGCTTAGTTGCCGGGGTCAATGAGCAGTTCTTC | CASSLVAGVNEQFF
TRBJ1-1 | 15 | TRBV29-1 | few | . | TGCAGCGGCAAAACAGGTTCCAAAACGAACACTGAAGCTTTCTTT | CSGKTGSKTNTEAFF
TRBJ1-2 | 18 | TRBV30 | . | . | TGTGCCTGGAGTGTATCCATCGTGTTCCCCAGTAGGATCGGGGGCTACACCTTC | CAWSVSIVFPSRIGGYTF
TRBJ1-4 | 15 | TRBV30 | . | . | TGTGCCTGGAGTCCTTCGAGGACCGTGAATGAAAAACTGTTTTTT | CAWSPSRTVNEKLFF
TRBJ1-2 | 17 | TRBV23-1 | once | . | TGCGCCAGCAGTCTCTCCAGGATCGCGGGCCGAAACTATGGCTACACCTTC | CASSLSRIAGRNYGYTF
TRBJ2-5 | 13 | TRBV23-1 | . | TRBD1 | TGCGCCAGCGGGGACAGGAACCAAGAGACCCAGTACTTC | CASGDRNQETQYF
TRBJ1-1 | 14 | TRBV13 | . | . | TGTGCCAGCAGCTTGCGCAATCGGAACACTGAAGCTTTCTTT | CASSLRNRNTEAFF
TRBJ2-7 | 15 | TRBV4-3 | . | TRBD1 | TGCGCCAGCAGCCAAGAGGAGAGGGGGCTCGACGAGCAGTACTTC | CASSQEERGLDEQYF
TRBJ1-5 | 13 | TRBV2 | . | . | TGTGCCAGCGCGGTTGACGGGCGTCAGCCCCAGCATTTT | CASAVDGRQPQHF
TRBJ1-1 | 15 | TRBV5-1 | . | TRBD1 | TGCGCCAGCAGCCACGGACAGGGGTGGAACACTGAAGCTTTCTTT | CASSHGQGWNTEAFF
TRBJ2-7 | 11 | TRBV2 | . | . | TGTGCCAGCAGCTCATCCTACGAGCAGTACTTC | CASSSSYEQYF
TRBJ1-6 | 22 | TRBV4-3 | . | . | TGCGCCAGCAGCCAACTTCCTACGAGGGACAAGGCCCGTTCCGGCCCCAATTCACCCCTCCACTTT | CASSQLPTRDKARSGPNSPLHF
TRBJ1-2 | 13 | TRBV18 | . | . | TGTGCCAGCTCACCTGGACCGGATCATGGCTACACCTTC | CASSPGPDHGYTF
TRBJ2-7 | 15 | TRBV6-5 | once | . | TGTGCCAGCAGCCCTGGGGGGGCGAGCGTCTACGAGCAGTACTTC | CASSPGGASVYEQYF
TRBJ2-7 | 12 | TRBV6-6 | few | . | TGTGCCAGCAAGGGGGGAACCTACGAGCAGTACTTC | CASKGGTYEQYF
TRBJ1-4 | 15 | TRBV30 | few | . | TGTGCCTGGAGTGACGGCTTAGCGACTAATGAAAAACTGTTTTTT | CAWSDGLATNEKLFF
TRBJ2-1 | 15 | TRBV28 | few | . | TGTGCCAGCAGTTTATGGGGGTTCTCCTACAATGAGCAGTTCTTC | CASSLWGFSYNEQFF
TRBJ2-5 | 16 | TRBV15 | . | TRBD1 | TGTGCCACCAGCAGAGATCAGAGACAGGGGCAAGAGACCCAGTACTTC | CATSRDQRQGQETQYF
TRBJ2-1 | 14 | TRBV6-6 | few | TRBD2 | TGTGCCATTCAGGCGGGGGTGCTCTACAATGAGCAGTTCTTC | CAIQAGVLYNEQFF
TRBJ1-1 | 14 | TRBV29-1 | . | TRBD1 | TGCAGCGTTAACTCTCAGGGGGCGGACACTGAAGCTTTCTTT | CSVNSQGADTEAFF
TRBJ2-5 | 14 | TRBV30 | . | . | TGTGCCTGGAGTGTAGGAGGGCAGCTCTGGGAGCAGTACTTC | CAWSVGGQLWEQYF
TRBJ2-3 | 15 | TRBV7-2 | . | TRBD2 | TGTGCCAGCAGCGAACAGCGGGGGGGCACAGATACGCAGTATTTT | CASSEQRGGTDTQYF
TRBJ2-1 | 11 | TRBV28 | . | . | TGTGCCAGCAGTTGGCAGGACCAGCAGTTCTTC | CASSWQDQQFF
TRBJ2-1 | 15 | TRBV30 | . | TRBD1 | TGTGCCTGGAGTGTAGGTGGGACAGCCTACAATGAGCAGTTCTTC | CAWSVGGTAYNEQFF
TRBJ1-1 | 16 | TRBV12-5 | . | . | TGTGCTAGTGACCAAGGGAGTCTCGTCCCGAACACTGAAGCTTTCTTT | CASDQGSLVPNTEAFF
TRBJ2-3 | 15 | TRBV10-3 | . | . | TGTGCCATCAGTAAGACAGAGGCTAGCACAGATACGCAGTATTTT | CAISKTEASTDTQYF
TRBJ2-5 | 14 | TRBV5-1 | . | . | TGCGCCAGCAGCTTGCAGGGAGTCGAAGAGACCCAGTACTTC | CASSLQGVEETQYF
TRBJ2-3 | 15 | TRBV5-4 | once | TRBD2 | TGTGCCAGCAGCTTGGAGCGGGGGGGCCGTGATACGCAGTATTTT | CASSLERGGRDTQYF
TRBJ1-2 | 16 | TRBV9 | . | . | TGTGCCAGCAGCGTAGCCCAGGGCGCGAGTTCCGGTGGCTACACCTTC | CASSVAQGASSGGYTF
TRBJ2-1 | 14 | TRBV12-5 | . | . | TGTGCTAGTGGTTTGCGACAGATTTCCAATGAGCAGTTCTTC | CASGLRQISNEQFF
TRBJ1-4 | 15 | TRBV28 | few | . | TGTGCCAGCCAACCCGGGGACCGCGTAAATCCAAAACTGTTTTTT | CASQPGDRVNPKLFF
TRBJ2-5 | 13 | TRBV30 | . | . | TGTGCCTGGAGTACCGGTATTGTAGAGACCCAGTACTTC | CAWSTGIVETQYF
TRBJ2-1 | 13 | TRBV5-6 | once | TRBD1 | TGTGCCAGCAGCTTGCAGGGGGCGAATGAGCAGTTCTTC | CASSLQGANEQFF
TRBJ2-3 | 12 | TRBV18 | . | TRBD1 | TGTGCCAGCTCACGACAGGGAGATACGCAGTATTTT | CASSRQGDTQYF
TRBJ2-7 | 13 | TRBV5-4 | . | TRBD2 | TGTGCCAGCAGCCCCGCGGGGGGATACGAGCAGTACTTC | CASSPAGGYEQYF
TRBJ1-1 | 11 | TRBV30 | few | TRBD1 | TGTGCCTGGAGTAGGGACAGGGAAGCTTTCTTT | CAWSRDREAFF
TRBJ2-5 | 14 | TRBV9 | . | . | TGTGCCAGCAGCCCCAACGTGGTTGGAGAGACCCAGTACTTC | CASSPNVVGETQYF